The clone carrying this TCR beta chain showed up just once. This sample was taken from a study of blood T cell repertoires in COVID-19. Germline CDR1 reads SGHTA; CDR2 reads FQGTGA. This CDR3 comprises 14 residues. Unmatched junction bases numbered 5, after V lost 2 bases and J lost 7 bases. The data were produced by immunoSEQ multiplex PCR, yet TCRdb's version contains in-frame clones alone and is incomplete. The sample lists 70,000 to 85,000 clones, about nine tenths seen once, with roughly 9.7% in the top ten. This rearrangement joins TRBV7-3 to TRBJ2-7, with TRBD2 identical over 10 bases. Sequenced sample: peripheral blood. This sequence was found in a human donor in a cohort sampled during active COVID-19. The CDR3 protein is CASSLLAGAGEQYF. The CDR3 region has the DNA TGTGCCAGCAGCTTACTAGCGGGAGCGGGAGAGCAGTACTTC.